This passage covers 27 T cell receptor beta chains from one sample sequenced in a study of blood T cell repertoires in COVID-19. Method: immunoSEQ multiplex PCR; TCRdb's copy keeps in-frame clones and lacks some. The table has roughly 250,000 clones, roughly four fifths seen once. Material for sequencing was peripheral blood. The receptors were sampled from a man aged 45-65 years with acute or convalescent COVID-19.

This chain uses TRBV10-3 with TRBJ1-6; unclear D gene. V was trimmed by 7 bases and J by 7 bases, leaving 11 bases between them. The CDR3 runs to 13 residues. The germline V gene has CDR1 ENHRY and CDR2 SYGVKD. The chain's CDR3 is CAITPGENSPLHF. CDR3 DNA: TGTGCCATCACTCCCGGGGAGAATTCACCCCTCCACTTT.

The chain combines TRBV6-5 with TRBJ1-1; possibly TRBD1 for D (5 bases). The V gene's germline CDR1 is MNHEY and CDR2 SVGAGI. The CDR3 spans 15 residues. V dropped 1 base and J dropped 6 bases, with 15 bases sitting between them. In nucleotides, the CDR3 is TGTGCCAGCAGTTACTTTGGCAGGGCGAAGTCTGAAGCTTTCTTT. Encoded protein: CASSYFGRAKSEAFF.

The rearrangement joins TRBV9 to TRBJ1-1, with D tentatively TRBD1 (5 bases). The CDR3 runs to 15 residues. Germline V CDR1 and CDR2: SGDLS, YYNGEE. Trimming stripped 3 bases from V and 4 bases from J, with 16 bases between. The chain's CDR3 is CASSGESGLSTEAFF. The CDR3 bases are TGTGCCAGCAGCGGAGAATCAGGGCTCTCCACTGAAGCTTTCTTT.

The V gene is TRBV6-5, the J gene TRBJ2-3; the match to TRBD2 covers 9 bases. Germline trimming cut 6 bases from V and 2 bases from J; bases unmatched to any gene: 6. Germline-derived CDR1 and CDR2 are MNHEY and SVGAGI. The CDR3 has 15 residues. The CDR3, as DNA: TGTGCCAGCAGAACGACTAGCGGTAACACAGATACGCAGTATTTT. Translation: CASRTTSGNTDTQYF.

This clone was counted once. The genes are TRBV15 and TRBJ2-1; 9 nucleotides agree with TRBD2. Germline V gene lookup returns CDR1 LNHNV and CDR2 YYDKDF (reference sequence). CDR3 length: 15 amino acids. V shed 5 bases, J shed 8 bases, and the junction held 10 bases outside the gene matches. The CDR3 nucleotides are TGTGCCACCAGCGAAAGACTAGCGGACCTTGATGAGCAGTTCTTC. This codes for CATSERLADLDEQFF.

This clone was picked up one time. This chain joins TRBV7-2 and TRBJ1-2; maybe TRBD1 (5 bases). The germline V gene encodes CDR1 SGHTA and CDR2 FQGNSA. Trimming took 0 bases from V and 4 from J, leaving 15 bases between them. This CDR3 is 16 amino acids long. The CDR3 loop reads CASSLAFGIDSYGYTF. CDR3 DNA: TGTGCCAGCAGCTTAGCGTTCGGTATAGACAGCTATGGCTACACCTTC.

In the case of this clone: Other DNA sequences from this sample encode an identical CDR3 as well. This chain links TRBV9 with TRBJ2-1; 13 bases agree with TRBD2. Germline trimming cut 4 bases from V and 0 bases from J; bases unmatched to any gene: 7. Germline CDR1 reads SGDLS; CDR2 reads YYNGEE. CDR3 length equals 18 residues. CDR3 nucleotide sequence: TGTGCCAGCAGCCCTCGGACTAGCGGGAGCAACTCCTACAATGAGCAGTTCTTC. This encodes CASSPRTSGSNSYNEQFF.

The chain has TRBV10-1 and TRBJ2-3, with 7 bases that match TRBD2. This CDR3 has 14 residues. With V trimmed by 10 bases and J by 1 base, 8 bases remained unmatched. Germline CDR1 is WNHNN and CDR2 is SYGVQD (reference sequence). CDR3 nucleotide sequence: TGCGCCACAGCCCAGGCGGGAGGCACAGATACGCAGTATTTT. Encoded protein: CATAQAGGTDTQYF.

The genes are TRBV4-1 and TRBJ2-7; TRBD2 aligns across 8 bases. The CDR3 contains 17 residues. Unmatched junction bases numbered 8, after V lost 1 base and J lost 0 bases. In germline, CDR1 is MGHRA, CDR2 YSYEKL. The CDR3 protein is CASSQGRLAGASYEQYF. DNA of the CDR3: TGCGCCAGCAGCCAAGGGCGGCTAGCGGGTGCCTCCTACGAGCAGTACTTC.

The chain links TRBV30 to TRBJ1-5; 8 bases fit TRBD1. Unmatched junction bases numbered 3, after V lost 0 bases and J lost 5 bases. CDR1 and CDR2 from the germline V gene are GTSNPN and SVGIG (reference sequence). The CDR3 runs 14 residues. The CDR3 protein is CAWSVGQGDQPQHF. CDR3 DNA sequence: TGTGCCTGGAGTGTAGGACAGGGCGATCAGCCCCAGCATTTT.

The rearrangement uses TRBV29-1 and TRBJ2-5, with TRBD2 matching 8 bases. Unmatched junction bases numbered 5, after V lost 8 bases and J lost 3 bases. The germline gives CDR1 SQVTM, CDR2 ANQGSEA. The CDR3 sequence is 12 residues long. The DNA of the CDR3 is TGCAGCCTTAAGGGACTAGAAGAGACCCAGTACTTC. Protein sequence: CSLKGLEETQYF. Variable domain in full (rest from reference TRBV29-1 and TRBJ2-5): SAVISQKPSRDICQRGTSLTIQCQVDSQVTMMFWYRQQPGQSLTLIATANQGSEATYESGFVIDKFPISRPNLTFSTLTVSNMSPEDSSIYLCSLKGLEETQYFGPGTRLLVL.

V usage is TRBV7-9 and J usage is TRBJ2-4; tentatively, D is TRBD2 (6 bases). The V end was cut by 5 bases, the J end by 1 base, with 21 bases between. The CDR3 sequence is 18 residues long. Germline V gene sequence: CDR1 SEHNR, CDR2 FQNEAQ (reference sequence). The CDR3 sequence is CASSPWGELYRAKNIQYF. The DNA for the CDR3 is TGTGCCAGCAGCCCTTGGGGGGAATTGTACCGGGCCAAAAACATTCAGTACTTC. The full variable domain, rest sourced from reference TRBV7-9 and TRBJ2-4, is DTGVSQNPRHKITKRGQNVTFRCDPISEHNRLYWYRQTLGQGPEFLTYFQNEAQLEKSRLLSDRFSAERPKGSFSTLEIQRTEQGDSAMYLCASSPWGELYRAKNIQYFGAGTRLSVL.

The V gene is TRBV6-5, the J gene TRBJ2-7; TRBD2 matches at 14 bases. The CDR3 is 15 residues long. V was pared by 7 bases and J by 7 bases, with 9 bases of the junction left unmatched. Germline CDR1 and CDR2: MNHEY and SVGAGI. Here the CDR3 reads CASTLGLAGAGEQYF. The CDR3 DNA is TGTGCCAGCACCTTGGGACTAGCGGGGGCGGGGGAGCAGTACTTC.

The rearrangement uses TRBV7-3 and TRBJ1-1; D is perhaps TRBD1 (5 bases). The CDR3 runs to 15 residues. The germline V gene encodes CDR1 SGHTA and CDR2 FQGTGA. V dropped 3 bases and J dropped 2 bases, with 13 bases sitting between them. CDR3 region: CASSFAGGENTEAFF. Written as DNA, the CDR3 is TGTGCCAGCAGCTTTGCTGGAGGGGAAAACACTGAAGCTTTCTTT.

The chain uses TRBV27 and TRBJ2-1, with TRBD2 matching 7 bases. V shed 4 bases, J shed 10 bases, and the junction held 16 bases outside the gene matches. The CDR3 sequence is 16 residues long. Germline CDR1 and CDR2: MNHEY and SMNVEV (reference sequence). The CDR3 loop is CASSSSYASGVEEQFF. The CDR3 DNA reads as TGTGCCAGCAGTTCTTCCTACGCTAGCGGAGTCGAGGAGCAGTTCTTC.

In this sample, this clone turned up once. This CDR3 reads CAWSDGGEWPQHF. The CDR3 region has the DNA TGTGCCTGGAGTGACGGGGGTGAGTGGCCCCAGCATTTT. The rearrangement uses TRBV30 and TRBJ1-5, with D possibly being TRBD1 (5 bases). The CDR3 has 13 residues. The ends were cut back, 1 base at V and 9 bases at J, with 13 bases in the middle. Germline CDR1 and CDR2: GTSNPN and SVGIG (reference sequence). Using reference TRBV30 and TRBJ1-5 for the parts outside the CDR3, the full variable domain is SQTIHQWPATLVQPVGSPLSLECTVEGTSNPNLYWYRQAAGRGLQLLFYSVGIGQISSEVPQNLSASRPQDRQFILSSKKLLLSDSGFYLCAWSDGGEWPQHFGDGTRLSIL.

The chain employs TRBV11-3 and TRBJ2-5; 7 bases are a match to TRBD2. Germline assignment: CDR1 SGHNT and CDR2 YENEEA. V dropped 1 base and J dropped 3; count of bases not matched to a gene: 11. The CDR3 length is 17 residues. CDR3 sequence: CASSLAGREAGKETQYF. The CDR3, as DNA: TGTGCCAGCAGCTTAGCTGGACGGGAGGCGGGGAAAGAGACCCAGTACTTC.

A single count supports this clone. The chain has TRBV27 and TRBJ1-6; no firm D call. Trimming stripped 6 bases from V and 6 bases from J, with 18 bases between. The CDR3 totals 16 residues. Per the germline V gene, CDR1 is MNHEY and CDR2 is SMNVEV (reference sequence). The CDR3 spells CASRFTPGAVNSPLHF. Here the CDR3 DNA reads TGTGCCAGCAGGTTCACCCCGGGAGCAGTTAATTCACCCCTCCACTTT.

The chain couples TRBV7-2 to TRBJ2-7, with 11 nucleotides matching TRBD2. Trimming at V came to 2 bases and at J to 3 bases, leaving 12 bases not matched to a gene. CDR1 and CDR2 from the germline V gene are SGHTA and FQGNSA. CDR3 length equals 18 residues. CDR3 coding DNA: TGTGCCAGCAGCTTAAAGGGCCTAGCGGGGGGCCGATTCTACGAGCAGTACTTC. It specifies CASSLKGLAGGRFYEQYF.

This chain connects TRBV4-2 to TRBJ2-7; 9 bases fit TRBD1. V was pared by 1 base and J by 2 bases, with 0 bases of the junction left unmatched. Germline V gene sequence: CDR1 LGHNA, CDR2 YNFKEQ. The length of the CDR3 is 14 residues. The CDR3 DNA follows: TGTGCCAGCAGCCAAGGACAGGGGGCCTACGAGCAGTACTTC. Translated, it gives CASSQGQGAYEQYF.

V is TRBV7-8 and J is TRBJ2-3, with 10 bases aligning to TRBD1. V gave up 1 base and J gave up 4 bases; unmatched junction bases: 5. This CDR3 has 16 residues. The germline gives CDR1 SGHVS, CDR2 FQNEAQ. The CDR3 sequence: CASSLGQGARSDTQYF. The CDR3 nucleotides are TGTGCCAGCAGCTTAGGACAGGGGGCTAGGTCAGATACGCAGTATTTT.

This clone was observed once. CDR3 sequence: CASRLGLAGYNEQFF. The CDR3 nucleotides read TGTGCCAGCAGACTAGGACTAGCGGGTTACAATGAGCAGTTCTTC. V and J are TRBV6-5 and TRBJ2-1, with 11 nucleotides matching TRBD2. The CDR3 runs to 15 residues. Per germline, CDR1 MNHEY and CDR2 SVGAGI. V lost 6 bases and J lost 4; bases outside the gene matches: 5.

The V call is TRBV6-5, the J call TRBJ1-1; no reliable D call. Trimming took 6 bases from V and 2 from J, leaving 10 bases between them. This CDR3 comprises 13 residues. Germline CDR1 MNHEY, CDR2 SVGAGI. As DNA, the CDR3 is TGTGCCAGCAGATCCCAGATTAACACTGAAGCTTTCTTT. Translating gives CASRSQINTEAFF.

This chain connects TRBV28 to TRBJ1-2; TRBD1 agrees at 7 bases. This CDR3 comprises 14 residues. CDR1 is MDHEN, CDR2 SYDVKM, per germline. With V trimmed by 2 bases and J by 2 bases, 2 bases remained unmatched. The CDR3 DNA follows: TGTGCCAGCAGTTTAGAAGGGGGCAACTATGGCTACACCTTC. It codes for CASSLEGGNYGYTF.

CDR3 sequence (DNA): TGTGCCACCAGCAGAGGGATAGCGATTAGCACAGATACGCAGTATTTT. Translated: CATSRGIAISTDTQYF. This sequence joins TRBV15 and TRBJ2-3; D might be TRBD2 (5 bases). The CDR3 has 16 amino acids. V was pared by 1 base and J by 0 bases, with 11 bases between. The germline gives CDR1 LNHNV, CDR2 YYDKDF (reference sequence).

This clone showed up just once. This chain links TRBV18 with TRBJ2-7; D is unresolved. The CDR3 contains 14 residues. The germline V gene has CDR1 KGHSH and CDR2 LQKENI. V was cut by 3 bases and J by 2 bases, with 11 bases left in between. CDR3 sequence: CASSPSADTYEQYF. The DNA for the CDR3 is TGTGCCAGCTCACCCTCGGCGGATACCTACGAGCAGTACTTC.

V and J are TRBV3-1 (or the pseudogene TRBV3-2) and TRBJ2-7; a weak D match, TRBD2 (7 bases). The CDR3 consists of 13 residues. In germline, CDR1 is LGHDT, CDR2 YNNKEL (reference sequence). V was pared by 2 bases and J by 6 bases, with 11 bases between. The CDR3 DNA reads as TGTGCCAGCAGCCAAAAGGGGGGGTCCGAGCAGTACTTC. As protein: CASSQKGGSEQYF.